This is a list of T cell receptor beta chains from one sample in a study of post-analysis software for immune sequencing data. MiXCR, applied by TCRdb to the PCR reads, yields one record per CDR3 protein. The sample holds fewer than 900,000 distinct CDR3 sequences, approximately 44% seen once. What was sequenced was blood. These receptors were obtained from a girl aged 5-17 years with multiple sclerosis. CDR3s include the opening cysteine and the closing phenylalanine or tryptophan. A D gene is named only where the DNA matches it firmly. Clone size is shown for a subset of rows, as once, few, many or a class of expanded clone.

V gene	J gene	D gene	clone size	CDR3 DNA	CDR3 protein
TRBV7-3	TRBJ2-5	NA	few	TGTGCCAGCAGCTCCCTGGGGCGGGAGACCCAGTACTTC	CASSSLGRETQYF
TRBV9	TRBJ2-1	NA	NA	TGTGCCAGCAGCATCAGAAGTGATGGTGAGCAGTTCTTC	CASSIRSDGEQFF
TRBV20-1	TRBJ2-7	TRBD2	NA	TGCAGTGCTAGAGATAAGCGGGAAGGTGCGGAGCAGTACTTC	CSARDKREGAEQYF
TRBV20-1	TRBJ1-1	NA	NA	TGCAGTGCTAGTTCCTGGGGGCTCACTGAAGCTTTCTTT	CSASSWGLTEAFF
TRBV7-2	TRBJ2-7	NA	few	TGTGCCAGCAGCTTAGCGGGCCCTCGGGGTTACGAGCAGTACTTC	CASSLAGPRGYEQYF
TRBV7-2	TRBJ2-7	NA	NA	TGTGCCAGCAGCTTAGTATTCGGGCAGGGCCCCGCAAGGGGGTACGAGCAGTACTTC	CASSLVFGQGPARGYEQYF
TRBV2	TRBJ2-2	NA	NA	TGTGCCAGCAGTCTAGGAGCTACCGGGGAGCTGTTTTTT	CASSLGATGELFF
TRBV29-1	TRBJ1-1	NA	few	TGCAGCGGTGCAGGGGAGAGGAACACTGAAGCTTTCTTT	CSGAGERNTEAFF
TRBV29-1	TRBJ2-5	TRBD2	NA	TGCAGCGTTGACCGGCTAGCGGGAGGGACCCAGTACTTC	CSVDRLAGGTQYF
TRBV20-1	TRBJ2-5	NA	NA	TGCAGTGCTAGAGATCTCCACTTTCTCGGACGAGAGACCCAGTACTTC	CSARDLHFLGRETQYF
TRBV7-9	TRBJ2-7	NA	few	TGTGCCAGCAGCCCACGGACTACTTTGTACGAGCAGTACTTC	CASSPRTTLYEQYF
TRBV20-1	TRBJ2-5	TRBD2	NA	TGCAGTGCGGATCCGGGACTAGCGGGAGGGGGAGAGATCCAGTACTTC	CSADPGLAGGGEIQYF
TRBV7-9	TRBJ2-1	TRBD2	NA	TGTGCCAGCAGCTTAGGGGACTACCCCTCCTACAATGAGCAGTTCTTC	CASSLGDYPSYNEQFF
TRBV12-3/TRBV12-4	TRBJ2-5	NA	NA	TGTGCCAGCAGTTTTAACAGGGATGTAGGGACCCAGTACTTC	CASSFNRDVGTQYF
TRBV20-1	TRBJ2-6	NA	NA	TGCAGTGCTAGAGAAAGCCTCTCTGGGGCCAACGTCCTGACTTTC	CSARESLSGANVLTF
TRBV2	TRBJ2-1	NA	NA	TGTGCCAGCAGTTCGAGGTCGGATGAGCAGTTCTTC	CASSSRSDEQFF
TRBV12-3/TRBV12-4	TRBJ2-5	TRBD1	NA	TGTGCCAGCAGTACCCGGGACAGGCAAGAGACCCAGTACTTC	CASSTRDRQETQYF
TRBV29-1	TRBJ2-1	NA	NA	TGCAGCTCGGGGCAGAGTAAATCCAATGAGCAGTTCTTC	CSSGQSKSNEQFF
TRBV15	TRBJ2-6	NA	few	TGTGCCACCAGCAGAAGGACAGCTGGGGCCAACGTCCTGACTTTC	CATSRRTAGANVLTF
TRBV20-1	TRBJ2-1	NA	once	TGCAGTGCTACAGACTATGAGCAGTTCTTC	CSATDYEQFF
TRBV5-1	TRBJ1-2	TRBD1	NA	TGCGCCAGCAGCATACGACAGGGCTATGGCTACACCTTC	CASSIRQGYGYTF
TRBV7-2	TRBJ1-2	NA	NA	TGTGCCAGCAGCTCGACGGACATGAACTATGGCTACACCTTC	CASSSTDMNYGYTF
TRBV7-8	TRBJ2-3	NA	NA	TGTGCCAGCAGCTTAAGGGGGTTGGGGATTTCCCTCACAGATACGCAGTATTTT	CASSLRGLGISLTDTQYF
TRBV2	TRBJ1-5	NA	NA	TGTGCCAGCAGGGAGAGGGACCCTGGGGGCAATCAGCCCCAGCATTTT	CASRERDPGGNQPQHF
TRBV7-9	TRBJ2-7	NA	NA	TGTGCCAGCAGCTTAGGGACCTACTCCCTCGAGCAGTACTTC	CASSLGTYSLEQYF
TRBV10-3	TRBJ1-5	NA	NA	TGTGCCACCGCTCAACGAGTAGATCAGCCCCAGCATTTT	CATAQRVDQPQHF
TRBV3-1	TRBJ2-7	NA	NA	TGTGCCAGCAGCCAAGTTCTTGGCGAGCAGTACTTC	CASSQVLGEQYF
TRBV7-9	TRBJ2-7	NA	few	TGTGCCAGCAGCTCGGCAACCGGAGCCTACGAGCAGTACTTC	CASSSATGAYEQYF
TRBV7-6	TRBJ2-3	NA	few	TGTGCCAGCAGCTTTCGGGGAAGAGGGGGAGATACGCAGTATTTT	CASSFRGRGGDTQYF
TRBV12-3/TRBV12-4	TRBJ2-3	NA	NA	TGTGCCAGCAGGAAGGCGGCAGATACGCAGTATTTT	CASRKAADTQYF
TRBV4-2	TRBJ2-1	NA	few	TGTGCCAGCAGCCAAGCGTCATACAATGAGCAGTTCTTC	CASSQASYNEQFF
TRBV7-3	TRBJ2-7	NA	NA	NA	CASSFIGNTIYFGEQYF
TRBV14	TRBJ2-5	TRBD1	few	TGTGCCAGCAGCCGCCCGGGACAGGGGTACCAAGAGACCCAGTACTTC	CASSRPGQGYQETQYF
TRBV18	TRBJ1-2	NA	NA	TGTGCCAGCTCACCACCTCTCCTAGGAAGAAGCTATGGCTACACCTTC	CASSPPLLGRSYGYTF
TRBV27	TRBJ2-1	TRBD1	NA	TGTGCCAGCAGTCCCCGGGACAGGGTAAGAAATGAGCAGTTCTTC	CASSPRDRVRNEQFF
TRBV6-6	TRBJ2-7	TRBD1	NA	TGTGCCAGCAGTAACCGGGACAGGCTAAACGAGCAGTACTTC	CASSNRDRLNEQYF
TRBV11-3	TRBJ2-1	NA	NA	TGTGCCAGCAACTTAAGGGGGGATGAGCAGTTCTTC	CASNLRGDEQFF
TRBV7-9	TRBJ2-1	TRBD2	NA	TGTGCCAGCACCTACGAAGGACTAGCGGATTACAATGAGCAGTTCTTC	CASTYEGLADYNEQFF